A single sample is the source of the 15 T cell receptor beta chains below, sequenced in a study of human versus mouse CDR3 diversity and MHC coevolution. Repertoires were generated with immunoSEQ multiplex PCR, while TCRdb's copy carries only in-frame clones and drops some. The repertoire has 86,000 or so clones, 85% to 95% of them found once; the top ten carry 1.2% to 1.5%. Sequencing input: naive CD4+ T cells from blood. Subset described: CD45RO-negative CD62L-positive naive CD4 T cells. Receptor source: a person aged 25-75 years in good health.

The chain recombines TRBV6-5 with TRBJ1-2; 10 bases are shared with TRBD1. Trimming took 0 bases from V and 3 from J; bases not matched to a gene: 1. In germline, CDR1 is MNHEY, CDR2 SVGAGI. The CDR3 is 15 amino acids. The CDR3 DNA sequence: TGTGCCAGCAGTTACTCGGGGACAGGGGACTATGGCTACACCTTC. Its protein product is CASSYSGTGDYGYTF.

The rearrangement joins TRBV2 to TRBJ1-1, with TRBD1 identical over 8 bases. This CDR3 has 14 amino acids. J gave up 5 bases and V 4 bases, and 6 bases lay outside the gene matches. Looked up from germline, CDR1 is SNHLY and CDR2 is FYNNEI. As DNA, the CDR3 is TGTGCCAGCAGTGGAACAGGGGGAAGGACTGAAGCTTTCTTT. Its protein product is CASSGTGGRTEAFF.

This chain connects TRBV28 to TRBJ2-5, with 9 positions matching TRBD2. The germline gives CDR1 MDHEN, CDR2 SYDVKM. Germline trimming cut 5 bases from V and 6 bases from J; bases unmatched to any gene: 13. The CDR3 consists of 16 residues. CDR3 coding DNA: TGTGCCAGCAGTCTAGCGGGGCGGGAGGGAGTAAAGACCCAGTACTTC. Its protein product is CASSLAGREGVKTQYF.

This chain joins TRBV5-1 and TRBJ2-7, with TRBD2 as a possible D gene (6 bases). Germline CDR1 reads SGHRS; CDR2 reads YFSETQ. The CDR3 extends over 13 amino acids. V lost 0 bases to trimming and J lost 4 bases, with 8 bases between them. CDR3 sequence (DNA): TGCGCCAGCAGCTTGGCTGCGGGGTACGAGCAGTACTTC. Its translation: CASSLAAGYEQYF.

CDR3 sequence (DNA): TGTGCCAGCAGCTTGGGCAGGGGGAAAGGCTACACCTTC. Protein product: CASSLGRGKGYTF. J is TRBJ1-2 and V is TRBV7-3; 7 positions match TRBD1. V lost 3 bases to trimming and J lost 8 bases; unmatched junction nucleotides: 6. Germline V CDR1 and CDR2: SGHTA, FQGTGA. The CDR3 loop spans 13 amino acids. Full variable domain (rest looked up from reference TRBV7-3 and TRBJ1-2): GAGVSQTPSNKVTEKGKYVELRCDPISGHTALYWYRQSLGQGPEFLIYFQGTGAADDSGLPNDRFFAVRPEGSVSTLKIQRTERGDSAVYLCASSLGRGKGYTFGSGTRLTVV.

The chain links TRBV18 to TRBJ2-2; D is undetermined. The germline V and J ends were trimmed by 4 bases and 5 bases, with 11 bases remaining between them. CDR1 KGHSH and CDR2 LQKENI come from the germline V gene. This CDR3 has 14 amino acids. The CDR3 DNA follows: TGTGCCAGCTCACTACAAACACAAACCGGGGAGCTGTTTTTT. This encodes CASSLQTQTGELFF.

The CDR3 reads CASSLTGSQPQHF. In nucleotides, the CDR3 is TGCGCCAGCAGCTTAACAGGGAGTCAGCCCCAGCATTTT. The V gene is TRBV5-1, the J gene TRBJ1-5; tentative D call: TRBD1 (6 bases). Trimming stripped 2 bases from V and 6 bases from J, with 9 bases between. CDR1 SGHRS and CDR2 YFSETQ come from the germline V gene. This CDR3 spans 13 amino acids.

This clone was detected once. The chain has TRBV7-2 and TRBJ2-1, with 7 bases matching TRBD2. The CDR3 sequence is 13 residues long. V was pared by 4 bases and J by 6 bases, with 3 bases of the junction left unmatched. Germline values: CDR1 SGHTA, CDR2 FQGNSA. This CDR3 is CASSSRLANEQFF. The CDR3 DNA is TGTGCCAGCAGCTCAAGACTAGCCAATGAGCAGTTCTTC.

A remark on this clone: Other DNA sequences in the same sample also yield this CDR3. The genes are TRBV9 and TRBJ2-7; possibly TRBD1 for D (5 bases). CDR1 and CDR2 from the germline V gene are SGDLS and YYNGEE. CDR3 length equals 15 residues. The V gene lost 0 bases and the J gene lost 2 bases, with 12 bases spanning the gap. CDR3 residues: CASSVEEAGTYEQYF. CDR3 bases: TGTGCCAGCAGCGTAGAGGAAGCAGGGACCTACGAGCAGTACTTC. The full variable domain, in which reference TRBV9 and TRBJ2-7 provide the parts outside the CDR3, is DSGVTQTPKHLITATGQRVTLRCSPRSGDLSVYWYQQSLDQGLQFLIQYYNGEERAKGNILERFSAQQFPDLHSELNLSSLELGDSALYFCASSVEEAGTYEQYFGPGTRLTVT.

This chain connects TRBV6-5 to TRBJ2-1; 12 positions agree with TRBD2. The germline V gene encodes CDR1 MNHEY and CDR2 SVGAGI. V lost 0 bases, J lost 15 bases, and 9 bases stayed unmatched. This CDR3 has 15 residues. CDR3 coding DNA: TGTGCCAGCAGTTACTCTTTCCTAGCGGGAGGGCCGCGGTTCTTC. This encodes CASSYSFLAGGPRFF.

V is TRBV30 and J is TRBJ1-5, with D unclear. V lost 1 base, J lost 1 base, and 5 bases lay in between. Germline-derived CDR1 and CDR2 are GTSNPN and SVGIG (reference sequence). This CDR3 is built from 13 residues. The CDR3 reads CAWSGGSNQPQHF. In DNA form, the CDR3 reads TGTGCCTGGAGTGGCGGCAGCAATCAGCCCCAGCATTTT. Full variable domain (rest looked up from reference TRBV30 and TRBJ1-5): SQTIHQWPATLVQPVGSPLSLECTVEGTSNPNLYWYRQAAGRGLQLLFYSVGIGQISSEVPQNLSASRPQDRQFILSSKKLLLSDSGFYLCAWSGGSNQPQHFGDGTRLSIL.

This clone was counted between two and nine times. The rearrangement links TRBV18 to TRBJ1-4; unclear D gene. The germline V gene encodes CDR1 KGHSH and CDR2 LQKENI. The CDR3 extends over 15 amino acids. V was shortened by 3 bases and J by 0 bases, with 8 bases between the two germline ends. CDR3 sequence reads: CASSPQVTTNEKLFF. DNA of the CDR3: TGTGCCAGCTCACCTCAGGTCACAACTAATGAAAAACTGTTTTTT.

CDR3 sequence: CASSRYGQGGTEAFF. The CDR3 DNA follows: TGTGCCAGCAGCCGATACGGACAGGGGGGCACTGAAGCTTTCTTT. This rearrangement joins TRBV7-3 to TRBJ1-1, with 10 bases lining up with TRBD1. V trimming: 5 bases; J trimming: 4 bases; junction bases outside the gene matches: 7. In germline, CDR1 is SGHTA, CDR2 FQGTGA. The CDR3 length is 15 residues. The whole variable domain, filled in from reference TRBV7-3 and TRBJ1-1, reads GAGVSQTPSNKVTEKGKYVELRCDPISGHTALYWYRQSLGQGPEFLIYFQGTGAADDSGLPNDRFFAVRPEGSVSTLKIQRTERGDSAVYLCASSRYGQGGTEAFFGQGTRLTVV.

The chain uses TRBV7-2 and TRBJ2-1, with TRBD2 matching over 12 bases. V was clipped by 2 bases and J by 7 bases; unmatched bases: 12. The CDR3 is made up of 18 amino acids. Germline V CDR1 and CDR2: SGHTA, FQGNSA. The CDR3 coding sequence is TGTGCCAGCAGCTTAACCCTACAATCTAGCGGGAGGGGGAATGAGCAGTTCTTC. Amino acids: CASSLTLQSSGRGNEQFF.

Worth noting for this clone: At one end the junction does not follow the germline gene, possibly because of a read error. J is TRBJ1-2 and V is TRBV6-5; D is perhaps TRBD1 (6 bases). Germline V gene sequence: CDR1 MNHEY, CDR2 SVGAGI. The CDR3 length is 13 residues. The CDR3 nucleotides read TGTGCCAGCGGTTACCTGGGGGCCTATGGCTACACCTTC. Translating it yields CASGYLGAYGYTF.